Shown below are 10 T cell receptor beta chains from a single sample sequenced in a study of T cell repertoires in cytomegalovirus infection. TCRdb re-called the reads with MiXCR, one entry per CDR3 protein. The data hold roughly 720,000 distinct CDR3 sequences, with less than 40% observed a single time. The sequencing input was PBMCs. All receptors derive from a human donor in good health (CMV status not recorded). Some clones in this sample may be carry-over from other donors' samples.

This clonotype was seen a few times. The V and J genes are TRBV19 and TRBJ1-2; possible D gene TRBD1, 6 bases. Per germline, CDR1 LNHDA and CDR2 SQIVND (reference sequence). V lost 3 bases and J lost 2, with 16 bases in between. The CDR3 totals 16 residues. The CDR3 sequence: CASSIEDSRQNYGYTF. CDR3 sequence (DNA): TGTGCCAGTAGTATTGAGGACAGCCGACAAAACTATGGCTACACCTTC.

This clonotype has at least ten counts. The V call is TRBV7-8, the J call TRBJ2-1; 9 bases align to TRBD2. J lost 7 bases, V lost 1 base, and 5 bases had no gene match. Germline V gives CDR1 SGHVS, CDR2 FQNEAQ. The CDR3 contains 15 residues. The CDR3 DNA is TGTGCCAGCAGCTTAGGCGGGGGGGCTGGTAATGAGCAGTTCTTC. Its translation: CASSLGGGAGNEQFF.

In this sample, this clonotype turned up many times. The genes are TRBV7-6 and TRBJ1-3; perhaps TRBD1 as D (5 bases). Germline CDR1 and CDR2: SGHVS and FNYEAQ. This CDR3 is 13 amino acids long. V was cut by 4 bases and J by 5 bases, with 9 bases left in between. CDR3 in amino acids: CASSWDSRNTIYF. For the CDR3, the DNA is TGTGCCAGCAGCTGGGACTCCCGAAACACCATATATTTT.

This clonotype has only one observation. The chain links TRBV12-3 or TRBV12-4 to TRBJ1-5; no firm D call. V lost 6 bases and J 9 bases, leaving 12 bases between the germline ends. The CDR3 covers 12 residues. The CDR3 spells CASRDSLGPQHF. Written as DNA, the CDR3 is TGTGCCAGCAGGGACTCCCTAGGGCCCCAGCATTTT.

This clonotype was seen only a few times. The gene calls are TRBV20-1 and TRBJ2-7; the D gene is possibly TRBD2 (6 bases). Germline V gene data show CDR1 as DFQATT and CDR2 as SNEGSKA (reference sequence). V lost 4 bases and J 4 bases, leaving 20 bases between the germline ends. The CDR3 has 15 residues. The DNA of the CDR3 is TGCAGTGCTATTACGTCCGGGAGTAATATGTACGAGCAGTACTTC. Translated: CSAITSGSNMYEQYF.

The chain couples TRBV20-1 to TRBJ1-1, with D hard to call. This CDR3 is 11 amino acids long. Trimming pared 2 bases from V and 11 bases from J, leaving 12 bases between. The V gene's germline CDR1 is DFQATT and CDR2 SNEGSKA (reference sequence). The CDR3 spells CSARIWERAFF. The CDR3 coding sequence is TGCAGTGCTAGAATATGGGAACGTGCTTTCTTT.

The V gene is TRBV12-3 or TRBV12-4, the J gene TRBJ2-2; the match to TRBD1 covers 10 bases. The J segment lost 4 bases and the V segment lost 5 bases, leaving 10 bases of the junction unmatched. This CDR3 comprises 17 residues. The CDR3, as DNA: TGTGCCAGCAGTATATTAACCGGGACAGGGGTCACCGGGGAGCTGTTTTTT. Translation: CASSILTGTGVTGELFF.

With respect to this clonotype: This may arise from a read error, as a much more abundant clone is one base away. The V call is TRBV7-2, the J call TRBJ2-1; 9 nucleotides agree with TRBD2. CDR1 and CDR2 from the germline V gene are SGHTA and FQGNSA. The CDR3 consists of 20 residues. CDR3 nucleotides: TGTGCCAGCAGCTTCTCAGGGCAGATTTATAGCGGGAGCCTCGACAATGAGCATTTCTTC. This translates into CASSFSGQIYSGSLDNEHFF.

The rearrangement joins TRBV28 to TRBJ2-7; no firm D call. The CDR3 is made up of 14 amino acids. Trimming shortened V by 2 bases and J by 3 bases, and 11 bases separated the two germline ends. The germline V gene encodes CDR1 MDHEN and CDR2 SYDVKM. The CDR3 DNA is TGTGCCAGCAGTTTAGGTCGGCAGCTCTACGAGCAGTACTTC. Its translation is CASSLGRQLYEQYF.

This clonotype appeared many times. The chain is built from TRBV7-2 and TRBJ2-7; 8 bases match TRBD2. The V gene end was trimmed by 3 bases and the J gene end by 6 bases; junction bases not matched to a gene: 13. The CDR3 is 16 amino acids. The germline V gene has CDR1 SGHTA and CDR2 FQGNSA. CDR3 DNA sequence: TGTGCCAGCAGCTTGCAACCGGCGGGAGGAAAAGGCGAGCAGTACTTC. Encoded protein: CASSLQPAGGKGEQYF.